This T cell receptor beta chain was captured in a study of blood T cell repertoires in COVID-19. Across the study: Material from acute and convalescent COVID-19 was sourced from the United States, Italy and Spain. The analysed material was cDNA or gDNA that came from T cells, B-cell-depleted T cells, or PBMCs.

Per the authors' pipeline: From reference gene primer amplification, estimates of nucleated cell counts were derived. Here immunoSEQ multiplex PCR was the method, and the copy in TCRdb shows in-frame clones only, minus some. That table furnishes V, J and clone size, whereas the DNA furnished D and trimming. Of about 160,000 clones in the sample, around 85% were seen once. The CDR3 runs 17 residues. This receptor was taken from a human donor with acute or convalescent COVID-19. The donor label of this sample is uncertain. Sequencing was carried out using peripheral blood. The chain carries TRBV12-1 and TRBJ2-7; the table gives TRBD1 as D, unverified against the DNA. TRBV12-1 is a documented pseudogene. DNA of the CDR3: TGTGCCAGCAGCCCAAGACAGGACAGGGGGCATTTATACGAGCAGTACTTC. Its protein is CASSPRQDRGHLYEQYF.